This T cell receptor beta chain was retrieved from a study of blood T cell repertoires in COVID-19. Study as a whole: Sources were T cells, B-cell-depleted T cells, or PBMCs; the material itself was cDNA or gDNA.

In the authors' methods: By means of reference gene primer amplification, nucleated cell counts were estimated. The repertoire was sequenced with immunoSEQ multiplex PCR; TCRdb's copy has only in-frame clones and lacks some. The V and J calls and clone size were taken over from that table, and D and trimming were inferred from the DNA. This sample has about 100,000 clones, with 60% to 85% found just once. CDR1 and CDR2 (germline): SSHAT, FNYEAQ (reference sequence). The junction had 7 bases not matched to a gene; V was cut back by 0 bases and J by 8 bases. The CDR3 is made up of 15 amino acids. This TCR derives from a woman older than 75 with active or convalescent COVID-19. The chain uses TRBV7-7 and TRBJ2-1; 7 bases align to TRBD2. Sequencing input: peripheral blood. CDR3: CASSLAGGLGYEQFF. Written as DNA, the CDR3 is TGTGCCAGCAGCTTAGCAGGAGGACTAGGGTATGAGCAGTTCTTC. Full variable domain (outside the CDR3, taken from reference TRBV7-7 and TRBJ2-1): GAGVSQSPRYKVTKRGQDVTLRCDPISSHATLYWYQQALGQGPEFLTYFNYEAQPDKSGLPSDRFSAERPEGSISTLTIQRTEQRDSAMYRCASSLAGGLGYEQFFGPGTRLTVL.